This TCR beta chain was obtained from a study of graft-versus-host responses after intestinal transplantation. As for the study in general: Each of the recipients got a multivisceral, liver-intestinal, or isolated intestinal transplant.

In germline, CDR1 is SGHTA, CDR2 FQGNSA. V was clipped by 2 bases and J by 7 bases, with 21 bases between them. The CDR3 totals 18 residues. Concerning this clone itself: Its antigen is not identified.

Some clones are missing from TCRdb's copy, which holds only in-frame ones; the method was immunoSEQ multiplex PCR. Altogether about 100,000 clones are present, 75% to 95% being singletons, with the ten largest covering 0.18%. This TCR was recovered from a human donor who was the organ donor for an intestinal transplant. The V and J genes are TRBV7-2 and TRBJ1-6; no reliable D call. This sample comprised unstimulated CD4+ T cells sorted from spleen or lymph node cells, obtained before transplant. CDR3 in DNA: TGTGCCAGCAGCTTAATCCCCGGCGCGGGTTCGAGGAATTCACCCCTCCACTTT. It is translated as CASSLIPGAGSRNSPLHF.